This is a list of T cell receptor beta chains from one sample in a study of identical twins. TCRdb fed the 5' RACE reads into MiXCR, producing one record per CDR3 protein. The sample records 500,000 or so distinct CDR3 sequences, roughly an eighth being singletons. These data were also filed under a second study, of yellow fever vaccine responses in identical twins.

The sample taken for sequencing was CD4+ T cells sorted from blood. These receptors were taken from a young woman in good health. The CDR3 runs from the conserved cysteine through the conserved F or W. A D gene is named only where the DNA matches it firmly. Where a row states a size, it is once, few, many or the class of an expanded clone; other rows omit it.

len,j_gene,d_gene,v_gene,abundance,CDR3aa,CDR3nt
14,TRBJ1-1,.,TRBV20-1,few,CSARDPIGDTEAFF,TGCAGTGCTAGAGATCCGATAGGGGACACTGAAGCTTTCTTT
15,TRBJ2-5,.,TRBV7-2,few,CASSLAVGRQETQYF,TGTGCCAGCAGCTTAGCAGTCGGGCGTCAAGAGACCCAGTACTTC
12,TRBJ1-2,.,TRBV5-6,few,CASSFGRDGYTF,TGTGCCAGCAGCTTCGGTAGAGATGGCTACACCTTC
12,TRBJ1-3,.,TRBV15,.,CATSRGQNTIYF,TGTGCCACCAGCCGGGGACAAAACACCATATATTTT
14,TRBJ2-7,.,TRBV6-5,few,CASSLTLGHYEQYF,TGTGCCAGCAGTTTAACTTTAGGGCACTACGAGCAGTACTTC
16,TRBJ2-6,.,TRBV5-1,few,CASSLNGVPGANVLTF,TGCGCCAGCAGCTTGAACGGGGTACCTGGGGCCAACGTCCTGACTTTC
13,TRBJ2-7,TRBD1,TRBV5-1,.,CASSLGGQGKQYF,TGCGCCAGCAGCTTGGGGGGACAGGGCAAGCAGTACTTC
13,TRBJ2-5,.,TRBV15,few,CATSRGREETQYF,TGTGCCACCAGCAGAGGAAGGGAAGAGACCCAGTACTTC
11,TRBJ2-5,TRBD1,TRBV12-3/TRBV12-4,many,CASKGAETQYF,TGTGCCAGCAAGGGGGCTGAGACCCAGTACTTC
15,TRBJ2-3,.,TRBV28,.,CASSLSVRTLATQYF,TGTGCCAGCAGTTTGTCTGTTCGGACCTTGGCTACGCAGTATTTT
13,TRBJ1-1,.,TRBV6-1,few,CASSTWGSTEAFF,TGTGCCAGCAGTACGTGGGGGAGCACTGAAGCTTTCTTT
17,TRBJ1-2,TRBD1,TRBV20-1,few,CSAPGRGQGISNYGYTF,TGCAGTGCCCCGGGCAGGGGACAGGGGATTTCTAACTATGGCTACACCTTC
15,TRBJ2-7,.,TRBV6-5,many,CASSYSYGETYEQYF,TGTGCCAGCAGTTACTCATACGGGGAAACCTACGAGCAGTACTTC
15,TRBJ2-1,TRBD2,TRBV7-2,few,CASSLTSGNHNEQFF,TGTGCCAGCAGCTTGACTAGCGGAAACCACAATGAGCAGTTCTTC
15,TRBJ2-7,TRBD1,TRBV20-1,few,CSASPLRQGRYEQYF,TGCAGTGCTAGCCCTCTAAGACAGGGTAGGTACGAGCAGTACTTC
14,TRBJ2-3,.,TRBV6-5,few,CASSHPGNTDTQYF,TGTGCCAGCAGTCACCCAGGGAACACAGATACGCAGTATTTT
13,TRBJ2-7,.,TRBV4-2,.,CAISPGLGYEQYF,TGTGCCATCAGCCCCGGACTGGGCTACGAGCAGTACTTC
15,TRBJ2-7,.,TRBV4-1,many,CASSSPGIRGHEQYF,TGCGCCAGCAGCTCACCCGGGATCCGGGGCCACGAGCAGTACTTC
15,TRBJ2-5,TRBD1,TRBV28,.,CASSFVQGMTETQYF,TGTGCCAGCAGTTTCGTACAGGGGATGACGGAGACCCAGTACTTC
15,TRBJ2-3,TRBD2,TRBV5-5,.,CASSLGGGVTDTQYF,TGTGCCAGCAGCCTCGGTGGGGGGGTCACAGATACGCAGTATTTT
16,TRBJ2-1,.,TRBV5-6,many,CASSNSQDYHYNEQFF,TGTGCCAGCAGCAACTCACAGGATTACCACTACAATGAGCAGTTCTTC
15,TRBJ1-1,.,TRBV5-1,few,CASSLGTGSNTEAFF,TGCGCCAGCAGCCTAGGAACAGGGTCGAACACTGAAGCTTTCTTT
13,TRBJ2-1,.,TRBV7-2,.,CASSIVGVGEQFF,TGTGCCAGCAGCATAGTGGGGGTGGGTGAGCAGTTCTTC
16,TRBJ2-1,TRBD1,TRBV5-1,few,CASSIPSGQGAYEQFF,TGCGCCAGCAGCATCCCATCGGGACAGGGGGCCTATGAGCAGTTCTTC
16,TRBJ1-5,.,TRBV7-2,many,CASSPRSLGVGQPQHF,TGTGCCAGCAGCCCCCGGTCGCTGGGGGTAGGTCAGCCCCAGCATTTT
15,TRBJ1-1,.,TRBV4-2,few,CASSQEPGAGTEAFF,TGTGCCAGCAGCCAAGAGCCGGGGGCAGGAACTGAAGCTTTCTTT
11,TRBJ2-1,TRBD1,TRBV29-1,many,CSVGDRGSLFF,TGCAGCGTTGGGGACAGGGGGAGTCTGTTCTTC
14,TRBJ2-3,.,TRBV9,.,CASSVAQGTDTQYF,TGTGCCAGCAGCGTAGCGCAGGGCACAGATACGCAGTATTTT
16,TRBJ1-1,.,TRBV27,.,CASTTVESRTRAEAFF,TGTGCCAGCACCACCGTAGAGTCCCGGACTAGGGCTGAAGCTTTCTTT
15,TRBJ2-1,.,TRBV19,.,CASSTQAGSYNEQFF,TGTGCCAGTAGTACCCAAGCTGGCTCCTACAATGAGCAGTTCTTC
14,TRBJ2-3,.,TRBV7-2,.,CASSLQVLRDTQYF,TGTGCCAGCAGCTTACAGGTCTTGAGGGATACGCAGTATTTT
14,TRBJ1-2,.,TRBV11-2,.,CASSLGPGDYGYTF,TGTGCCAGCAGCTTAGGTCCAGGGGACTATGGCTACACCTTC
16,TRBJ2-3,TRBD1,TRBV12-3/TRBV12-4,.,CASSLGAGGPTDTQYF,TGTGCCAGCAGTTTAGGGGCAGGGGGACCCACAGATACGCAGTATTTT
15,TRBJ2-1,TRBD2,TRBV12-3/TRBV12-4,many,CASIPTSGNKNEQFF,TGTGCCAGCATTCCCACTAGCGGGAATAAGAATGAGCAGTTCTTC